The 2 T cell receptor beta chains presented below share a single source sample, sequenced in a study of blood T cell repertoires in COVID-19. Produced via immunoSEQ multiplex PCR; TCRdb's table is partial and in-frame only. The sample holds 150,000 or so clones, roughly 93% seen once. Sequencing was carried out using peripheral blood. The source is a man between 18 and 35 years old with acute or convalescent COVID-19.

V usage is TRBV7-7 and J usage is TRBJ2-2; D is unclear. Trimming removed 1 base at V and 1 base at J, with 4 bases between. CDR3 size: 14 residues. Germline-derived CDR1 and CDR2 are SSHAT and FNYEAQ (reference sequence). CDR3 bases: TGTGCCAGCAGCTTAGGGCAGAACACCGGGGAGCTGTTTTTT. This translates into CASSLGQNTGELFF.

The gene calls are TRBV14 and TRBJ1-6; 8 bases match TRBD1. The germline gives CDR1 SGHDN, CDR2 FVKESK. This CDR3 spans 17 amino acids. The V segment lost 5 bases and the J segment 7 bases; nucleotides outside the gene matches: 13. CDR3 DNA sequence: TGTGCCAGCAGCTACAGGCCCTTACAGGGGGGGAATTCACCCCTCCACTTT. Its translation: CASSYRPLQGGNSPLHF.